This T cell receptor (beta chain) appears in the sequencing data of a study of brain T cells in children with intractable seizures. Stated time point: blood from clinic visit 5 months post-surgery; TSC patient then seizure free. The sequenced cases were selected for having the highest brain T cell transcript signatures. Patients received at least one anti-epileptic drug before surgery. Study-wide points: HCMV serostatus was not known, and viral specificity came from CDR3 similarity only.

V lost 1 base to trimming and J lost 0 bases, with 12 bases between them. In germline, CDR1 is SGHDN, CDR2 FVKESK. CDR3 length: 16 amino acids. Libraries were prepared by immunoSEQ multiplex PCR; TCRdb keeps only in-frame clonotypes and omits some of them. The sample records hundreds of thousands of clones, over 85% being singletons. With regard to this clone: Its cognate antigen is unknown.

The chain links TRBV14 to TRBJ2-5; possible D gene TRBD2, 7 bases. This clonotype was sampled from a boy in the first two years of life with tuberous sclerosis and intractable seizures. The input for sequencing was peripheral blood, taken more than 4 months after surgery. In DNA form, the CDR3 reads TGTGCCAGCAGCCAAGCGGGGGGCCGGCACCAAGAGACCCAGTACTTC. Protein sequence: CASSQAGGRHQETQYF. Combining the CDR3 with reference TRBV14 and TRBJ2-5 gives the whole variable domain EAGVTQFPSHSVIEKGQTVTLRCDPISGHDNLYWYRRVMGKEIKFLLHFVKESKQDESGMPNNRFLAERTGGTYSTLKVQPAELEDSGVYFCASSQAGGRHQETQYFGPGTRLLVL.